Listed here are 20 T cell receptor beta chains from one sample, sequenced in a study of cytomegalovirus exposure and HLA in healthy donors. 60 Vbeta and 13 Jbeta primers were used in PCR. The data were produced by immunoSEQ multiplex PCR, yet TCRdb's version contains in-frame clones alone and is incomplete. There are roughly 120,000 clones in the sample; roughly 73% occur only once, and less than 5% lies in the top ten. Specimen: PBMCs. The receptors were sampled from a man between 60 and 75 years old in good health and CMV-seropositive.

This clone was seen more than once but under ten times. The chain couples TRBV9 to TRBJ1-6, with D unresolved. Germline CDR1 is SGDLS and CDR2 is YYNGEE. The CDR3 runs to 16 residues. V lost 4 bases and J 0 bases, leaving 11 bases between the germline ends. The CDR3 coding sequence is TGTGCCAGCAGCCCCGGAGTGAGCTCCTATAATTCACCCCTCCACTTT. Translating gives CASSPGVSSYNSPLHF.

This rearrangement joins TRBV15 to TRBJ1-6; D is uncertain. Germline lookup yields CDR1 LNHNV and CDR2 YYDKDF (reference sequence). CDR3 length equals 12 residues. V lost 8 bases, J lost 7 bases, and 9 bases lay in between. The CDR3 protein is CATGQLNSPLHF. CDR3 coding DNA: TGTGCCACCGGGCAGCTCAATTCACCCCTCCACTTT.

This chain uses TRBV5-6 with TRBJ1-4; D unresolved. Between the trimmed V and J ends, which lost 1 base and 6 bases, there was a span of 7 bases. The V gene's germline CDR1 is SGHDT and CDR2 YYEEEE. CDR3 length: 13 amino acids. CDR3 nucleotides: TGTGCCAGCAGCTTGCCCAGTGATGAAAAACTGTTTTTT. It translates to CASSLPSDEKLFF.

The rearrangement links TRBV27 to TRBJ1-6; a possible D gene is TRBD1 (6 bases). Germline V CDR1 and CDR2: MNHEY, SMNVEV (reference sequence). This CDR3 contains 13 residues. V dropped 8 bases and J dropped 8 bases, with 13 bases sitting between them. The CDR3 here is CASGGQFHSPLHF. DNA of the CDR3: TGTGCCAGCGGCGGACAGTTCCATTCACCCCTCCACTTT.

This sequence joins TRBV5-8 and TRBJ1-5; D not resolved. With 0 bases removed from V and 6 bases from J, the gap between germline ends came to 10 bases. Germline V CDR1 and CDR2: SGHTS, YDEGEE. This CDR3 has 14 residues. The DNA for the CDR3 is TGTGCCAGCAGCTTGGCCCTGGTTAGTCAGCCCCAGCATTTT. This encodes CASSLALVSQPQHF.

There are a few counts of this clone. The V gene is TRBV18, the J gene TRBJ2-1, with 8 positions matching TRBD2. CDR3 length: 15 amino acids. The trim removed 2 bases at V and 6 bases at J, leaving 6 bases unmatched. Per germline, CDR1 KGHSH and CDR2 LQKENI. The DNA of the CDR3 is TGTGCCAGCTCACCAAGTAGCGGGGAGTTCAATGAGCAGTTCTTC. Its protein is CASSPSSGEFNEQFF.

This chain uses TRBV28 with TRBJ1-2, with 7 nucleotides matching TRBD1. The germline gives CDR1 MDHEN, CDR2 SYDVKM. There are 16 residues in the CDR3. V was clipped by 5 bases and J by 4 bases; unmatched bases: 13. The CDR3 protein is CASSLRTGTNFYGYTF. CDR3 nucleotide sequence: TGTGCCAGCAGTCTCCGGACAGGTACCAATTTCTATGGCTACACCTTC.

The chain is built from TRBV11-2 and TRBJ2-2, with D perhaps matching TRBD2 (5 bases). The CDR3 has 14 amino acids. Germline assignment: CDR1 SGHAT and CDR2 FQNNGV. V lost 1 base and J lost 10, with 13 bases in between. The DNA for the CDR3 is TGTGCCAGCAGCTTAGGAGGGTTCTCCTTGGAGCTGTTTTTT. This sequence encodes CASSLGGFSLELFF. The variable domain in full, completed from reference TRBV11-2 and TRBJ2-2, reads EAGVAQSPRYKIIEKRQSVAFWCNPISGHATLYWYQQILGQGPKLLIQFQNNGVVDDSQLPKDRFSAERLKGVDSTLKIQPAKLEDSAVYLCASSLGGFSLELFFGEGSRLTVL.

The chain has TRBV6-5 and TRBJ2-1; 9 bases match TRBD1. The germline V gene encodes CDR1 MNHEY and CDR2 SVGAGI. This CDR3 is built from 13 residues. V was clipped by 5 bases and J by 16 bases; unmatched bases: 12. Here the CDR3 reads CASSASSNRGRFF. DNA of the CDR3: TGTGCCAGCAGTGCCAGCTCGAACAGGGGGCGATTCTTC.

The chain carries TRBV29-1 and TRBJ2-1; 9 nucleotides agree with TRBD1. After removal of 6 bases from V and 7 bases from J, the junction contained 7 bases not matched to a gene. The CDR3 consists of 13 residues. Germline V CDR1 and CDR2: SQVTM, ANQGSEA. This CDR3 reads CSVAGTGSNEQFF. The DNA of the CDR3 is TGCAGCGTCGCCGGGACAGGGAGTAATGAGCAGTTCTTC.

The J gene is TRBJ2-7, the V gene TRBV15; 7 positions agree with TRBD1. CDR1 LNHNV and CDR2 YYDKDF come from the germline V gene (reference sequence). Trimming at V came to 3 bases and at J to 4 bases, leaving 6 bases not matched to a gene. This CDR3 spans 14 amino acids. The CDR3: CATSRDRTLYEQYF. Written as DNA, the CDR3 is TGTGCCACCAGCAGGGACAGGACCTTGTACGAGCAGTACTTC.

The chain recombines TRBV4-1 with TRBJ2-6, with D possibly being TRBD1 (7 bases). With 0 bases removed from V and 0 bases from J, the gap between germline ends came to 9 bases. CDR1 and CDR2 from the germline V gene are MGHRA and YSYEKL. The CDR3 spans 17 residues. DNA of the CDR3: TGCGCCAGCAGCCAAGACAGGGGGGTCTCTGGGGCCAACGTCCTGACTTTC. Translating gives CASSQDRGVSGANVLTF.

This clone has just one count. V and J are TRBV30 and TRBJ1-6, with TRBD1 identical over 7 bases. Per germline, CDR1 GTSNPN and CDR2 SVGIG (reference sequence). V was pared by 0 bases and J by 10 bases, with 6 bases of the junction left unmatched. CDR3 length: 14 residues. CDR3 nucleotide sequence: TGTGCCTGGAGTGTCGGACAGGCAGGGTCACCCCTCCACTTT. Translation gives CAWSVGQAGSPLHF.

V usage is TRBV5-1 and J usage is TRBJ1-2; D is unclear. The CDR3 consists of 12 residues. Germline V lookup: CDR1 SGHRS, CDR2 YFSETQ. Between the trimmed V and J ends, which lost 5 bases and 3 bases, there was a span of 8 bases. In DNA, the CDR3 is TGCGCCAGCAGTCCCGAGGACTATGGCTACACCTTC. The encoded protein is CASSPEDYGYTF.

V and J are TRBV27 and TRBJ1-1, with a weak D call TRBD1 (5 bases). Per germline, CDR1 MNHEY and CDR2 SMNVEV (reference sequence). V lost 4 bases and J 4 bases, leaving 16 bases between the germline ends. This CDR3 comprises 15 residues. This CDR3 is CASSSVRNRLTEAFF. CDR3 in DNA: TGTGCCAGCAGTTCCGTCAGAAACAGGCTCACTGAAGCTTTCTTT.

This clone was counted only a few times. The chain joins TRBV5-4 to TRBJ2-3, with TRBD2 as a possible D gene (6 bases). V was shortened by 0 bases and J by 4 bases, with 9 bases between the two germline ends. Per the germline V gene, CDR1 is SGHNT and CDR2 is YYREEE (reference sequence). This CDR3 region has 14 residues. Here the CDR3 DNA reads TGTGCCAGCAGCTTGGAGGAGGGTCCAGATACGCAGTATTTT. This encodes CASSLEEGPDTQYF. Supplemented by reference TRBV5-4 and TRBJ2-3, the full variable domain reads ETGVTQSPTHLIKTRGQQVTLRCSSQSGHNTVSWYQQALGQGPQFIFQYYREEENGRGNFPPRFSGLQFPNYSSELNVNALELDDSALYLCASSLEEGPDTQYFGPGTRLTVL.

The gene calls are TRBV30 and TRBJ1-2; TRBD1 might be the D (5 bases). Germline V gene data show CDR1 as GTSNPN and CDR2 as SVGIG (reference sequence). The V gene lost 3 bases and the J gene lost 4 bases, with 9 bases spanning the gap. The CDR3 extends over 12 amino acids. Here the CDR3 reads CAWSSTGYGYTF. The CDR3 DNA reads TGTGCCTGGAGCAGCACAGGCTATGGCTACACCTTC.

The chain couples TRBV5-1 to TRBJ2-6, with 10 positions matching TRBD1. V gave up 4 bases and J gave up 0 bases; unmatched junction bases: 4. The CDR3 length is 17 residues. Per germline, CDR1 SGHRS and CDR2 YFSETQ. The CDR3 spells CASSRTGGTSGANVLTF. CDR3 nucleotide sequence: TGCGCCAGCAGCAGGACAGGGGGGACCTCTGGGGCCAACGTCCTGACTTTC.

The genes are TRBV4-1 and TRBJ2-5, with D uncertain. This CDR3 is built from 14 residues. With 3 bases removed from V and 1 base from J, the gap between germline ends came to 9 bases. CDR1 and CDR2 from the germline V gene are MGHRA and YSYEKL. The CDR3 nucleotides read TGCGCCAGCAGCCATGGGCAGTTCCAAGAGACCCAGTACTTC. The encoded protein is CASSHGQFQETQYF.

V and J are TRBV30 and TRBJ2-5; 9 bases are a match to TRBD1. With 1 base clipped from V and 2 bases from J, the junction kept 8 bases outside the gene matches. This CDR3 spans 16 amino acids. Germline values: CDR1 GTSNPN, CDR2 SVGIG (reference sequence). CDR3 amino acids: CAWSGGGTGTQETQYF. The CDR3 region has the DNA TGTGCCTGGAGTGGGGGGGGGACAGGGACACAAGAGACCCAGTACTTC.